This T cell receptor (beta chain) came from a study of blood T cells in healthy people across ages. Next came a second PCR, run for about 7 to 11 cycles, which used a sample-barcoded 5' primer along with a J-beta primer mix. TCRdb independently ran MiXCR on the 5' RACE reads; one entry per CDR3 protein. This table holds around 1.5 million distinct CDR3 sequences, around 35% found once. Study findings and constraints: CMV infection status of these donors was not known. Samples with more naive T cells showed higher observed beta diversity. Diversity figures based on one million T cells were deemed too low.

Concerning this clonotype itself: The antigen remains unidentified.

PBMCs numbering at least 6.5 million were isolated per sample. This clonotype was sampled from a woman aged 30 to 39 in good health. The sequenced material came from blood.

In DNA form, the CDR3 reads TGTGCCAGCAGTTCCCCGTTTGGCGGGAGCAAGAACAATGAGCAGTTCTTC. The encoded protein is CASSSPFGGSKNNEQFF. The chain is built from TRBV28 and TRBJ2-1; 7 bases fit TRBD2. Germline V gene sequence: CDR1 MDHEN, CDR2 SYDVKM. With 4 bases clipped from V and 5 bases from J, the junction kept 14 bases outside the gene matches. This CDR3 has 17 residues.